A selection of T cell receptor beta chains follows, all from one sample in a study of OX40 agonist ivuxolimab in advanced cancers. TCRdb's copy holds only in-frame clones and misses some; the assay was immunoSEQ multiplex PCR. The sample records about 99,000 clones, 95% to 96% being singletons. The sample was CD4+ or CD8+ T cells sorted from blood, taken in a trial of the OX40 agonist ivuxolimab. Receptors originate from an adult with an advanced solid tumor such as melanoma, head and neck, liver or kidney cancer. Both conserved end residues are part of each CDR3. A D gene is named only where the DNA matches it firmly. Size is stated for part of the rows, as once, few or many counts, or as a class when the clone is expanded.

v_call,d_call,j_call,clone_size,cdr3_nt,cdr3_aa
TRBV6-5,.,TRBJ2-3,once,TGTGCCAGCAGTTACTCAGGACAGTGGGGAGCAGATACGCAGTATTTT,CASSYSGQWGADTQYF
TRBV6-1,.,TRBJ2-7,.,TGTGCCAGCAGTGAAGCGGGGGGGCTCGACGAGCAGTACTTC,CASSEAGGLDEQYF
TRBV19,TRBD2,TRBJ2-1,once,TGTGCCAGTAGTATGGGGGGGGTAGCGGGTAGCTACAATGAGCAGTTCTTC,CASSMGGVAGSYNEQFF
TRBV2,.,TRBJ1-2,once,TGTGCCAGCAGTGGGGCCAGCCTAAACTATGGCTACACCTTC,CASSGASLNYGYTF
TRBV4-2,TRBD2,TRBJ2-4,.,TGTGCCAGCAGCCAATTGGGCGGGGGGGCCGACATTCAGTACTTC,CASSQLGGGADIQYF
TRBV9,TRBD2,TRBJ2-7,.,TGTGCCAGCAGCGTAGATTGGACTAGCGGATCCTACGAGCAGTACTTC,CASSVDWTSGSYEQYF
TRBV7-9,.,TRBJ2-1,.,TGTGCCAGCAGCTTATTGATAGGGTCCCACAATGAGCAGTTCTTC,CASSLLIGSHNEQFF
TRBV6-5,.,TRBJ2-7,.,TGTGCCAGCAGCTACGAGGGGGGTAGCTACGAGCAGTACTTC,CASSYEGGSYEQYF
TRBV5-1,TRBD2,TRBJ2-7,.,TGCGCCAGCAGCTCCGGGACTAGCAGCTACGAGCAGTACTTC,CASSSGTSSYEQYF
TRBV4-1,TRBD1,TRBJ1-2,once,TGCGCCAGCAGCCAAGTGGGGACAGGGTATGGCTACACCTTC,CASSQVGTGYGYTF
TRBV5-6,.,TRBJ1-5,.,TGTGCCAGCAGCTTGGAGACCAATCAGCCCCAGCATTTT,CASSLETNQPQHF
TRBV7-2,.,TRBJ2-7,.,TGTGCCAGCAGCCCCGGGCCGGGTGAATACGAGCAGTGCTTC,CASSPGPGEYEQCF
TRBV4-3,TRBD2,TRBJ2-7,.,TGCGCCAGCAGCCCCGGACTAGCGGGAGGTAGTTACGAGCAGTACTTC,CASSPGLAGGSYEQYF
TRBV6-4,TRBD2,TRBJ2-1,.,TGTGCCAGCAGCTCGCTCGGGGGGGGGTACAATGAGCAGTTCTTC,CASSSLGGGYNEQFF
TRBV19,.,TRBJ2-7,once,TGTGCCAGTAGTATAGAGGGGAGATCCTACGAGCAGTACTTC,CASSIEGRSYEQYF
TRBV2,TRBD1,TRBJ1-5,once,TGTGCCAGCAGTGAAGGAGGACAGGGCTGGGGCAATCAGCCCCAGCATTTT,CASSEGGQGWGNQPQHF
TRBV27,.,TRBJ1-5,once,TGTGCCAGCAGTTTAGCGGGGGGGGATCAGCCCCAGCATTTT,CASSLAGGDQPQHF